A selection of T cell receptor beta chains follows, all from one sample in a study of cytomegalovirus exposure and HLA in healthy donors. This table comes from immunoSEQ multiplex PCR, and its TCRdb copy is limited to in-frame clones, with some not included. In the table there are 62,000 or so clones, 75% to 85% of which are singletons. Sequenced input: PBMCs. The receptors were sampled from a man aged 25-45 years in good health and CMV-seronegative. The CDR3 runs from the conserved cysteine through the conserved F or W. A D gene is named only where the DNA matches it firmly. Only part of the rows carry a size: once, few, many, or a class if the clone is expanded.

CDR3 protein	CDR3 DNA	J gene	D gene	clone size	V gene
CASSLDRDGELFF	TGTGCCAGCAGTTTGGACAGGGACGGGGAGCTGTTTTTT	TRBJ2-2	TRBD1	once	TRBV11-2
CATSSPWRGFAQPQHF	TGTGCCACCAGCAGCCCCTGGCGGGGATTCGCGCAGCCCCAGCATTTT	TRBJ1-5	NA	NA	TRBV15
CASSPLGSGYNEQFF	TGTGCCAGCAGCCCCCTCGGTAGCGGATACAATGAGCAGTTCTTC	TRBJ2-1	NA	NA	TRBV13
CANSRNRGNSYEQYF	TGTGCCAACTCACGTAACAGGGGGAATTCCTACGAGCAGTACTTC	TRBJ2-7	TRBD1	few	TRBV2
CASSLGDRGAPYEQYF	TGTGCCAGCAGCTTGGGGGACAGGGGAGCCCCCTACGAGCAGTACTTC	TRBJ2-7	TRBD1	NA	TRBV5-4
CASSSGQSFTSTDTQYF	TGCGCCAGCAGCTCAGGACAGAGTTTCACTAGCACAGATACGCAGTATTTT	TRBJ2-3	NA	once	TRBV5-1
CASSFDLAEQYF	TGTGCCAGCAGCTTTGATCTGGCCGAGCAGTACTTC	TRBJ2-7	NA	NA	TRBV7-2
CASSQEVELEAFF	TGCGCCAGCAGCCAAGAGGTAGAGTTAGAAGCTTTCTTT	TRBJ1-1	NA	few	TRBV4-3
CASSLVGAHTDTQYF	TGTGCCAGCAGCTTAGTAGGAGCGCACACAGATACGCAGTATTTT	TRBJ2-3	NA	NA	TRBV7-2
CASSIRQGDYGYTF	TGTGCCAGTAGTATTCGACAGGGGGACTATGGCTACACCTTC	TRBJ1-2	TRBD1	NA	TRBV19
CASSYDLSGRYEQYF	TGCGCCAGCAGCTACGACCTTAGCGGGAGGTACGAGCAGTACTTC	TRBJ2-7	TRBD2	few	TRBV4-1
CASSLGPQGLSGNTIYF	TGTGCCAGCAGCTTAGGACCCCAGGGACTCTCTGGAAACACCATATATTTT	TRBJ1-3	NA	NA	TRBV11-2
CASRGTGVGNTIYF	TGTGCCAGCAGAGGGACAGGGGTAGGGAACACCATATATTTT	TRBJ1-3	TRBD1	NA	TRBV7-2
CASSSREDIQYF	TGTGCCAGCAGTTCACGGGAGGACATTCAGTACTTC	TRBJ2-4	TRBD2	NA	TRBV27
CASSLVGQGAGNTIYF	TGCGCCAGCAGCTTGGTTGGCCAGGGCGCCGGAAACACCATATATTTT	TRBJ1-3	NA	once	TRBV5-1
CASSYLLTPGGKLFF	TGTGCCAGCAGTTACCTCCTCACTCCAGGGGGAAAACTGTTTTTT	TRBJ1-4	TRBD1	NA	TRBV6-5
CASSGTSEQYF	TGTGCCAGCAGCGGGACAAGCGAGCAGTACTTC	TRBJ2-7	NA	NA	TRBV6-6
CSSSSVGSNSPLHF	TGTTCCAGCAGTTCAGTGGGCTCTAATTCACCCCTCCACTTT	TRBJ1-6	NA	NA	TRBV7-9
CASSQPRDRGRNGYTF	TGCGCCAGCAGCCAACCCCGGGACAGGGGGCGGAATGGCTACACCTTC	TRBJ1-2	TRBD1	NA	TRBV4-1
CASSHAYEQYF	TGTGCCAGCAGTCATGCCTACGAGCAGTACTTC	TRBJ2-7	NA	NA	TRBV2
CASSSEGGGTYEQYF	TGTGCCAGCAGCTCGGAGGGAGGAGGAACCTACGAGCAGTACTTC	TRBJ2-7	NA	NA	TRBV7-6
CASGEGCGYTF	TGTGCCAGCGGAGAGGGATGTGGCTACACCTTC	TRBJ1-2	NA	NA	TRBV9
CASSSGSTDTQYF	TGTGCCAGCAGCTCGGGGAGCACAGATACGCAGTATTTT	TRBJ2-3	NA	NA	TRBV6-5
CASGPAKIAGEGEQFF	TGTGCTAGTGGTCCCGCGAAAATAGCGGGAGAAGGTGAGCAGTTCTTC	TRBJ2-1	TRBD2	NA	TRBV12-5
CASRGHTSAYEQYF	TGTGCCAGCAGAGGTCACACTAGCGCCTACGAGCAGTACTTC	TRBJ2-7	TRBD2	few	TRBV6-1
CASRPGLAHSPNEQFF	TGTGCCAGCAGACCCGGACTAGCCCATTCACCCAATGAGCAGTTCTTC	TRBJ2-1	TRBD2	once	TRBV7-9
CASSWAGGSNTEAFF	TGCGCCAGCAGCTGGGCAGGGGGGTCGAACACTGAAGCTTTCTTT	TRBJ1-1	TRBD1	medium-sized	TRBV5-1
CASSLAGGADTQYF	TGTGCCAGCAGCTTAGCAGGAGGGGCAGATACGCAGTATTTT	TRBJ2-3	NA	NA	TRBV7-6
CASSDWTGADEQFF	TGTGCCAGTAGTGATTGGACAGGGGCGGATGAGCAGTTCTTC	TRBJ2-1	TRBD1	NA	TRBV19
CASSPRSATNEKLFF	TGTGCCAGCTCACCAAGGAGTGCAACTAATGAAAAACTGTTTTTT	TRBJ1-4	NA	NA	TRBV18
CASSRPEDNEKLFF	TGTGCCAGCAGCCGTCCCGAGGATAATGAAAAACTGTTTTTT	TRBJ1-4	NA	once	TRBV7-9